Shown below are 7 T cell receptor beta chains from a single sample sequenced in a study of T cells in localized non-small cell lung cancer. The repertoire was sequenced with immunoSEQ multiplex PCR; TCRdb's copy has only in-frame clones and lacks some. The sample has approximately 15,000 clones, 85% to 90% seen once. Sample: peripheral blood, taken before any cancer treatment. The receptors were sampled from a female donor older than 55 with stage I squamous cell lung carcinoma.

The rearrangement uses TRBV6-6 and TRBJ1-4, with D possibly TRBD1 on 5 matching bases. V was clipped by 4 bases and J by 0 bases, with 9 bases between them. CDR3 length: 15 amino acids. CDR1 MNHNY and CDR2 SVGAGI come from the germline V gene (reference sequence). The CDR3 DNA reads TGTGCCAGCAGTTCGACAGACGCAACTAATGAAAAACTGTTTTTT. Amino acid sequence: CASSSTDATNEKLFF.

This clone was counted once. The gene calls are TRBV2 and TRBJ2-1; perhaps TRBD2 as D (5 bases). This CDR3 is 15 amino acids long. The V gene lost 7 bases and the J gene lost 1 base, with 14 bases spanning the gap. Germline CDR1 and CDR2: SNHLY and FYNNEI. This CDR3 reads CASTHRTVSYNEQFF. In nucleotides, the CDR3 is TGTGCCAGCACCCATAGGACTGTTTCCTACAATGAGCAGTTCTTC. Drawing the rest from reference TRBV2 and TRBJ2-1, the complete variable domain is EPEVTQTPSHQVTQMGQEVILRCVPISNHLYFYWYRQILGQKVEFLVSFYNNEISEKSEIFDDQFSVERPDGSNFTLKIRSTKLEDSAMYFCASTHRTVSYNEQFFGPGTRLTVL.

The chain links TRBV28 to TRBJ2-3; D gene uncertain. Germline CDR1 reads MDHEN; CDR2 reads SYDVKM. V gave up 3 bases and J gave up 9 bases, with 10 bases separating them. The CDR3 contains 12 residues. DNA of the CDR3: TGTGCCAGCAGTTTTGGTGGAGCCACGCAGTATTTT. This codes for CASSFGGATQYF.

The genes are TRBV21-1 and TRBJ2-5; the table names TRBD1, a call not compared with the DNA. TRBV21-1 is described as a pseudogene. This CDR3 is built from 14 residues. CDR3 sequence (DNA): TGTGCCAGCATCTTACAGGGGGCGGGGGAGACCCATTACTTC. It translates to CASILQGAGETHYF.

In DNA form, the CDR3 reads TGCGCCAGCAGCATCACTCCAGGGTATGACTACGAGCAGTACTTC. Residues: CASSITPGYDYEQYF. The chain couples TRBV5-1 to TRBJ2-7; weak D call: TRBD1 (5 bases). Per the germline V gene, CDR1 is SGHRS and CDR2 is YFSETQ. There are 15 residues in the CDR3. V was cut by 4 bases and J by 3 bases, with 17 bases left in between.

The chain has TRBV28 and TRBJ1-5; TRBD1 matches at 12 bases. The CDR3 spans 16 residues. Germline trimming cut 5 bases from V and 5 bases from J; bases unmatched to any gene: 7. Germline CDR1 MDHEN, CDR2 SYDVKM. The CDR3 DNA is TGTGCCAGCAGTGCCCCCGGGACAGGGGGCGATCAGCCCCAGCATTTT. This sequence encodes CASSAPGTGGDQPQHF.

V is TRBV5-4 and J is TRBJ2-7; no clear D. CDR3 length equals 14 residues. The germline gives CDR1 SGHNT, CDR2 YYREEE (reference sequence). Trimming stripped 2 bases from V and 4 bases from J, with 13 bases between. CDR3 region: CASSLAPNIYEQYF. For the CDR3, the DNA is TGTGCCAGCAGCTTAGCACCCAACATATACGAGCAGTACTTC.